The table lists the clone carrying this T cell receptor (beta chain) with a count of one. The antigen remains unidentified. This sample is part of a study of cytomegalovirus exposure and HLA in healthy donors. General observations from the study: CMV serostatus was the sole immune exposure data available. In a later analysis, common viral pathogens appeared linked to several of the most significant clusters.

The V and J ends lost 3 bases and 6 bases respectively, with 17 bases between them. The CDR3 spans 15 residues. Germline CDR1 is SGHRS and CDR2 is YFSETQ. Primers included in the PCR were 60 Vbeta and 13 Jbeta primers. Sequencing was performed with immunoSEQ multiplex PCR; in TCRdb, only in-frame clones are kept and a portion is missing. The table includes 80,000 to 95,000 clones, 55% to 65% detected once. The receptor's source is a human donor in good health. This rearrangement joins TRBV5-1 to TRBJ2-3; D perhaps matches TRBD1 (7 bases). The sequenced sample consisted of PBMCs. CDR3 sequence: CASSSELQGGDTQYF. CDR3 nucleotides: TGCGCCAGCAGCTCGGAGCTGCAGGGGGGTGATACGCAGTATTTT. Based on the CDR3 plus reference TRBV5-1 and TRBJ2-3, the full variable domain is KAGVTQTPRYLIKTRGQQVTLSCSPISGHRSVSWYQQTPGQGLQFLFEYFSETQRNKGNFPGRFSGRQFSNSRSEMNVSTLELGDSALYLCASSSELQGGDTQYFGPGTRLTVL.